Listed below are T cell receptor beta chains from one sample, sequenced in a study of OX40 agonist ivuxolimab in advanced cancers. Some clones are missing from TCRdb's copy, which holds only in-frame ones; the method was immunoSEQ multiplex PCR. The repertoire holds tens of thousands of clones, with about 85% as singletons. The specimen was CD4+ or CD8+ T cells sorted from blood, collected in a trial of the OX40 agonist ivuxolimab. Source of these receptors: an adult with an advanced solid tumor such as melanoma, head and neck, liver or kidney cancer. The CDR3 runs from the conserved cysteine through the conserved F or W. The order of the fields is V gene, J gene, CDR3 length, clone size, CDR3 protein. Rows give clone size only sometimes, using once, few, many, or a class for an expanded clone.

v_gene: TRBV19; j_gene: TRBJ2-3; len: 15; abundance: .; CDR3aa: CASRSGAGDTDTQYF
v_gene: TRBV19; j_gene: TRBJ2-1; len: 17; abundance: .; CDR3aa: CASSIGSTHGIYNEQFF
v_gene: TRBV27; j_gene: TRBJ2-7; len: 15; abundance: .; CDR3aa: CASSPSYTGFDEQYF
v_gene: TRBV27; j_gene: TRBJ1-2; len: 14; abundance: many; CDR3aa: CASSFQAANYGYTF
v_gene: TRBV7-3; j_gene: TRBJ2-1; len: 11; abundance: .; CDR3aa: CASSSFNEQFF
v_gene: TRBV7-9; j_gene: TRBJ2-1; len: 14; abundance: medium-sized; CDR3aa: CASSLERRENEQFF
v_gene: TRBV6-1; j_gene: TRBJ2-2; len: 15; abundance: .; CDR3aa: CASSGVGVETGELFF
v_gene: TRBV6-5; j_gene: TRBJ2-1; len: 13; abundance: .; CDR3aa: CASRHVRNNEQFF
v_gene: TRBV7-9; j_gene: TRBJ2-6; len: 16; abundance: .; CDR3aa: CASSSGTYSGANVLTF
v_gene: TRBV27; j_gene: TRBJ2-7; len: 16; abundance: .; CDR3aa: CASSFLRDSISYEQYF
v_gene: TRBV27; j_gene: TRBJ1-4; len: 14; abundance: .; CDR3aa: CASSFFSTNEKLFF
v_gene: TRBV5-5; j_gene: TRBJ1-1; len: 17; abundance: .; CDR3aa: CASSRSGTQISNTEAFF
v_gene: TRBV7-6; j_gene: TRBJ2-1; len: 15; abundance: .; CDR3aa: CASSLYPGPNNEQFF
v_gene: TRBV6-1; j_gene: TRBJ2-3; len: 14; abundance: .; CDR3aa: CASSEVLATDTQYF
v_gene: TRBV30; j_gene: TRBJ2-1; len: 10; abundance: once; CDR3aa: CAWSVDEQFF
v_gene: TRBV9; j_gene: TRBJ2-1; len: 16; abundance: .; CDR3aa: CASSVGLAGSYNEQFF
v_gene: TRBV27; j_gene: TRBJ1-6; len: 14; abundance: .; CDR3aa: CASSLLGVSSPLHF
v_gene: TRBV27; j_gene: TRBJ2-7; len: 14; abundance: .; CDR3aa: CASSFKGSSYEQYF
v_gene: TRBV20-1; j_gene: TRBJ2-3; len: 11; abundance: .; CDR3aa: CSAFWGDTQYF
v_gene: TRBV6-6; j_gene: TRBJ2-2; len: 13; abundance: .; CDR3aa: CASSYARDGELFF
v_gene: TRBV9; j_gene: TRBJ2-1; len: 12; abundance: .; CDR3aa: CASRDRDNEQFF
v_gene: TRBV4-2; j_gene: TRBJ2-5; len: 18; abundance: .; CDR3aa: CASSQEGFLAGGQETQYF
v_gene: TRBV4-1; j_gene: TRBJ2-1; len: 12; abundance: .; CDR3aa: CASSQVGNEQFF
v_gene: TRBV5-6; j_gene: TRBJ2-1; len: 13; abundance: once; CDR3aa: CASSLAADNEQFF
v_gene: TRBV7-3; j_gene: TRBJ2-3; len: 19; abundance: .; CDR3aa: CASSLPGIYDSKGTDTQYF
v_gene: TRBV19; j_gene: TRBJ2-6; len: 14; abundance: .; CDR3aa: CASYSGTGANVLTF
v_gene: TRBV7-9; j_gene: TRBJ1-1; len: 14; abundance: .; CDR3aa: CASSRMDGNTEAFF
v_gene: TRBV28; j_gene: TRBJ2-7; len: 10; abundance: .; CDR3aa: CASSLNEQYF
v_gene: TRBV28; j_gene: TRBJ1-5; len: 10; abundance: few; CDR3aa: CASSLEPQHF
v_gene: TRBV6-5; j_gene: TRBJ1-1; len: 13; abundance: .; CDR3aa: CASSYGGLTEAFF
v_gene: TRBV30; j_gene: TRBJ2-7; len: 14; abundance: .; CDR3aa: CAWTNRGPTYEQYF
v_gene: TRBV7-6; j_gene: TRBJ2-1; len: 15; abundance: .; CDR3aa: CASSSTTGSYNEQFF
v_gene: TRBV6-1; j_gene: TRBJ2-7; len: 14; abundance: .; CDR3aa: CASSIRQDLYEQYF
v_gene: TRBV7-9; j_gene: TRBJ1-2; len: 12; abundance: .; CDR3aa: CASSLGGDGYTF
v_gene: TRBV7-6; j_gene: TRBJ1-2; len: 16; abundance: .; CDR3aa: CASSFSPAGSTYGYTF
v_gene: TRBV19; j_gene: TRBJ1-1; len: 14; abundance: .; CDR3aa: CASSATTWGTEAFF
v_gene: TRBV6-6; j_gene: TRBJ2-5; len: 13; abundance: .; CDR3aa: CASSRTGQETQYF
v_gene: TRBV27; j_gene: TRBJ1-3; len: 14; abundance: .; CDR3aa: CASSLRGSGNTIYF
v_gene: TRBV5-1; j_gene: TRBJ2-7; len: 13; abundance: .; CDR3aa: CASSLGDSDEQYF
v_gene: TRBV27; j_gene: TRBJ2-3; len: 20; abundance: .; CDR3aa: CASSGGRLAGAPFGTDTQYF
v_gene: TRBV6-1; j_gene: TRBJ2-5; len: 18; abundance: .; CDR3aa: CASSALPGLAGDQETQYF
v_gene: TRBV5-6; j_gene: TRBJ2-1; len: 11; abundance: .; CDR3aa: CASSYGTVQFF
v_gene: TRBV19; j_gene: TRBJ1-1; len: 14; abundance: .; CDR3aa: CASRPTGGGSEAFF
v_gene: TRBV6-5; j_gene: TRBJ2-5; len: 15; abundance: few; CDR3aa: CASSPGTAPSETQYF
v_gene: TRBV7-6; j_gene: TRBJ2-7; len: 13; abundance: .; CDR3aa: CASSLSSAYEQYF
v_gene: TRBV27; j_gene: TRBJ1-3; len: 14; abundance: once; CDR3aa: CASSLQGVGNTIYF
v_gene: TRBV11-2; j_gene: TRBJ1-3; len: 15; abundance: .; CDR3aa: CASSLGGYSGNTIYF
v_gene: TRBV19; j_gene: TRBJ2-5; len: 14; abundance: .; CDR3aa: CASSHRGLIETQYF
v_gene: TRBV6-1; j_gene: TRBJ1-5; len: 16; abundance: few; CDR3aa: CASSEAGTYSNQPQHF